What follows are 19 T cell receptor beta chains derived from one specimen sequenced in a study of blood T cell repertoires in COVID-19. The protocol was immunoSEQ multiplex PCR, while the TCRdb copy is restricted to in-frame clones and leaves out a portion. The sample includes about 300,000 clones, about nine tenths seen only once; the top ten take about 4%. Sequenced: PBMCs or T cells enriched from blood (not recorded which). These receptors came from a man under 40 who had recovered from COVID-19.

This chain links TRBV27 with TRBJ2-3, with D hard to call. Germline V gene lookup returns CDR1 MNHEY and CDR2 SMNVEV (reference sequence). The CDR3 is made up of 15 amino acids. With 6 bases removed from V and 0 bases from J, the gap between germline ends came to 13 bases. CDR3 sequence reads: CASSTEISSTDTQYF. DNA of the CDR3: TGTGCCAGCAGCACAGAAATTTCTAGCACAGATACGCAGTATTTT.

This sequence joins TRBV19 and TRBJ1-1; 8 positions match TRBD1. Germline values: CDR1 LNHDA, CDR2 SQIVND (reference sequence). The CDR3 is 12 amino acids. Germline trimming cut 10 bases from V and 4 bases from J; bases unmatched to any gene: 5. The CDR3: CAITTGGTEAFF. The CDR3 region has the DNA TGTGCCATTACAACAGGGGGCACTGAAGCTTTCTTT.

In its sample, this clone was seen a few times. The J gene is TRBJ1-2, the V gene TRBV25-1; possible D gene TRBD1, 5 bases. V gave up 3 bases and J gave up 4 bases, with 6 bases separating them. The CDR3 contains 12 residues. Germline CDR1 MGHDK, CDR2 SYGVNS. CDR3 protein: CASSEDTYGYTF. CDR3 coding DNA: TGTGCCAGCAGTGAGGACACCTATGGCTACACCTTC.

The chain carries TRBV24-1 and TRBJ1-5, with TRBD1 matching over 8 bases. After removal of 4 bases from V and 6 bases from J, the junction contained 4 bases not matched to a gene. This CDR3 is 14 amino acids long. The germline V gene encodes CDR1 KGHDR and CDR2 SFDVKD. The DNA of the CDR3 is TGTGCCACCAGTGACGAAACAGGGGGTCAGCCCCAGCATTTT. This gives the protein CATSDETGGQPQHF.

The V call is TRBV30, the J call TRBJ2-7, with 7 bases lining up with TRBD1. Germline values: CDR1 GTSNPN, CDR2 SVGIG (reference sequence). The CDR3 is 15 residues long. After removal of 2 bases from V and 0 bases from J, the junction contained 7 bases not matched to a gene. CDR3 residues: CAWSPRDRTSYEQYF. The CDR3 nucleotides read TGTGCCTGGAGTCCCCGGGACAGAACCTCCTACGAGCAGTACTTC.

This rearrangement joins TRBV10-3 to TRBJ1-4, with D possibly being TRBD1 (6 bases). CDR3 length: 14 residues. V lost 0 bases and J 6 bases, leaving 8 bases between the germline ends. Germline loops: CDR1 ENHRY, CDR2 SYGVKD. Here the CDR3 DNA reads TGTGCCATCAGTGAGTCCGCAGGGGATGAAAAACTGTTTTTT. As protein: CAISESAGDEKLFF.

This chain connects TRBV10-1 to TRBJ1-6, with 7 bases lining up with TRBD1. The germline gives CDR1 WNHNN, CDR2 SYGVQD (reference sequence). The CDR3 is 14 residues long. The J segment lost 8 bases and the V segment lost 6 bases, leaving 7 bases of the junction unmatched. CDR3 sequence: CASSLDRVDSPLHF. CDR3 DNA: TGCGCCAGCAGCCTCGACAGGGTTGATTCACCCCTCCACTTT.

The chain joins TRBV7-9 to TRBJ2-4; 9 positions match TRBD2. Germline CDR1 reads SEHNR; CDR2 reads FQNEAQ (reference sequence). V lost 1 base, J lost 6 bases, and 10 bases stayed unmatched. The CDR3 is 17 residues long. The CDR3: CASSLGLGGRAANIQYF. The CDR3 DNA reads as TGTGCCAGCAGCTTAGGGCTTGGCGGGAGGGCCGCAAACATTCAGTACTTC.

The rearrangement uses TRBV12-3 or TRBV12-4 and TRBJ1-2; D gene unclear. This CDR3 is 11 amino acids long. V gave up 5 bases and J gave up 8 bases, with 9 bases separating them. DNA of the CDR3: TGTGCCAGCAGTAGCCAGGAAGGCTACACCTTC. Amino acid sequence: CASSSQEGYTF.

The rearrangement links TRBV6-6 to TRBJ1-4; D might be TRBD1 (6 bases). The CDR3 totals 15 residues. The germline V gene has CDR1 MNHNY and CDR2 SVGAGI (reference sequence). V dropped 4 bases and J dropped 1 base, with 10 bases sitting between them. Here the CDR3 reads CASSSQGRTNEKLFF. In nucleotides, the CDR3 is TGTGCCAGCAGTTCTCAGGGGAGAACTAATGAAAAACTGTTTTTT.

The CDR3 region is CAIAGQAGETQYF. For the CDR3, the DNA is TGTGCCATCGCGGGACAGGCCGGGGAGACCCAGTACTTC. The chain combines TRBV6-5 with TRBJ2-5; 8 nucleotides align to TRBD1. This CDR3 is 13 amino acids long. CDR1 is MNHEY and CDR2 is SVGAGI in the germline V gene. V shed 10 bases and J 5 bases; nucleotides not matched to a gene: 9.

This chain uses TRBV2 with TRBJ1-1; TRBD1 agrees at 7 bases. Losses at the gene ends were 6 bases for V and 4 bases for J; bases not matched to a gene: 8. Germline V gene data show CDR1 as SNHLY and CDR2 as FYNNEI. The CDR3 has 14 residues. CDR3 bases: TGTGCCAGCAGCTTTGACAGGGAAATCACTGAAGCTTTCTTT. Protein sequence: CASSFDREITEAFF.

This sequence joins TRBV20-1 and TRBJ1-2; no reliable D call. The CDR3 loop spans 11 amino acids. In germline, CDR1 is DFQATT, CDR2 SNEGSKA (reference sequence). Deletions cut 2 bases from V and 4 bases from J, with 5 bases between. CDR3 residues: CSARLRYGYTF. The CDR3 nucleotides are TGCAGTGCTAGACTTCGCTATGGCTACACCTTC.

This chain connects TRBV5-1 to TRBJ2-4; D remains unclear. CDR3 length equals 14 residues. The germline V and J ends were trimmed by 0 bases and 0 bases, with 4 bases remaining between them. Germline CDR1 reads SGHRS; CDR2 reads YFSETQ. The CDR3, as DNA: TGCGCCAGCAGCTTGGGGGCAGCCAAAAACATTCAGTACTTC. This codes for CASSLGAAKNIQYF.

This clone was found many times. This chain uses TRBV27 with TRBJ2-7; TRBD2 might be the D (5 bases). The germline CDR1 and CDR2 sequences are MNHEY and SMNVEV (reference sequence). The CDR3 is 14 amino acids. Trimming pared 5 bases from V and 4 bases from J, leaving 15 bases between. The CDR3 reads CASSMSGGRYEQYF. CDR3 sequence (DNA): TGTGCCAGCAGTATGTCCGGAGGCCGTTACGAGCAGTACTTC.

The rearrangement links TRBV24-1 to TRBJ1-2; D remains unclear. CDR3 length: 17 amino acids. The V gene's germline CDR1 is KGHDR and CDR2 SFDVKD. Trimming left V 0 bases short and J 1 base short, with 14 bases between. The DNA of the CDR3 is TGTGCCACCAGTGATTTGGACCCATCGGGAGTTAACTATGGCTACACCTTC. Its translation is CATSDLDPSGVNYGYTF.

This clone has more than one count but fewer than ten. CDR3 nucleotides: TGTGCCAGCAGTCCCTTGGCAGGGCTAGCCAAAAACATTCAGTACTTC. It encodes CASSPLAGLAKNIQYF. The chain carries TRBV28 and TRBJ2-4; a weak D match, TRBD1 (5 bases). Germline assignment: CDR1 MDHEN and CDR2 SYDVKM. V was pared by 5 bases and J by 0 bases, with 14 bases between. This CDR3 is built from 16 residues.

The rearrangement links TRBV18 to TRBJ2-2; D remains unclear. The CDR3 has 13 residues. With 4 bases removed from V and 5 bases from J, the gap between germline ends came to 8 bases. In germline, CDR1 is KGHSH, CDR2 LQKENI. Here the CDR3 DNA reads TGTGCCAGCTCACTCTTACGGACCGGGGAGCTGTTTTTT. Amino acid sequence: CASSLLRTGELFF.

The chain couples TRBV7-9 to TRBJ2-7; TRBD1 agrees at 12 bases. V shed 5 bases, J shed 7 bases, and the junction held 6 bases outside the gene matches. CDR1 is SEHNR, CDR2 FQNEAQ, per germline (reference sequence). The CDR3 has 14 amino acids. The CDR3 DNA reads TGTGCCAGCAGCGTAGGGACAGGGGGCAGAGAGCAGTACTTC. It translates to CASSVGTGGREQYF.